A selection of T cell receptor beta chains follows, all from one sample in a study of blood T cell repertoires in COVID-19. Clones were read by immunoSEQ multiplex PCR, and TCRdb kept only the in-frame ones, dropping some. The table lists under 250,000 clones, approximately 86% of them singletons. The sequencing input was peripheral blood. The source of these receptors is a woman aged 55-70 years who had recovered from COVID-19. CDR3s include the opening cysteine and the closing phenylalanine or tryptophan. The order of the fields is J gene, clone size, D gene, V gene, CDR3 DNA, CDR3 protein. D genes are given only for firm matches. Size is stated for part of the rows, as once, few or many counts, or as a class when the clone is expanded.

j_gene: TRBJ1-2; abundance: NA; d_gene: NA; v_gene: TRBV7-3; CDR3nt: TGTGCCAGCAGCCCCGGACAGTTCTATGGCTACACCTTC; CDR3aa: CASSPGQFYGYTF
j_gene: TRBJ1-5; abundance: once; d_gene: NA; v_gene: TRBV20-1; CDR3nt: TGCAGTGCTAGTTGGGGCCCCAATCAGCCCCAGCATTTT; CDR3aa: CSASWGPNQPQHF
j_gene: TRBJ1-4; abundance: NA; d_gene: NA; v_gene: TRBV6-6; CDR3nt: TGTGCCAGCAGTTACGCCACAGGAGAAAAACTGTTTTTT; CDR3aa: CASSYATGEKLFF
j_gene: TRBJ2-1; abundance: NA; d_gene: TRBD1; v_gene: TRBV4-3; CDR3nt: TGCGCCAGCAGCGGGGGGACAGGGGTTATCAGCTCCTACAATGAGCAGTTCTTC; CDR3aa: CASSGGTGVISSYNEQFF
j_gene: TRBJ2-1; abundance: once; d_gene: NA; v_gene: TRBV30; CDR3nt: TGTGCCTGGGCCCCTTTCCCCGGGGGGCGTGAGAATGAGCAGTTCTTC; CDR3aa: CAWAPFPGGRENEQFF
j_gene: TRBJ1-3; abundance: NA; d_gene: NA; v_gene: TRBV28; CDR3nt: TGTGCCAGCAGCACTACAGGGTTGGGGTCTGGAAACACCATATATTTT; CDR3aa: CASSTTGLGSGNTIYF
j_gene: TRBJ1-3; abundance: NA; d_gene: NA; v_gene: TRBV11-3; CDR3nt: TGTGCCAGCAGCTTGGGGGCGACGGGAAACACCATATATTTT; CDR3aa: CASSLGATGNTIYF
j_gene: TRBJ1-1; abundance: few; d_gene: NA; v_gene: TRBV14; CDR3nt: TGTGCCAGCAGCCGAGACCTCGGGAACACTGAAGCTTTCTTT; CDR3aa: CASSRDLGNTEAFF
j_gene: TRBJ1-1; abundance: once; d_gene: TRBD1; v_gene: TRBV5-1; CDR3nt: TGCGCCAGCAGCCTGGACAGGGGGGTCACTGAAGCTTTCTTT; CDR3aa: CASSLDRGVTEAFF
j_gene: TRBJ2-2; abundance: NA; d_gene: NA; v_gene: TRBV6-5; CDR3nt: TGTGCCAGCAGTACGACAGGAGCGAACACCGGGGAGCTGTTTTTT; CDR3aa: CASSTTGANTGELFF
j_gene: TRBJ1-6; abundance: NA; d_gene: TRBD1; v_gene: TRBV6-5; CDR3nt: TGTGCCAGCGGGACAGGCGCCACGGGATCACCCCTCCACTTT; CDR3aa: CASGTGATGSPLHF
j_gene: TRBJ2-1; abundance: NA; d_gene: TRBD2; v_gene: TRBV24-1; CDR3nt: TGTGCCACCAGTGACTCTCCTAGCGGGGGGTTTTACAATGAGCAGTTCTTC; CDR3aa: CATSDSPSGGFYNEQFF
j_gene: TRBJ2-7; abundance: NA; d_gene: TRBD1; v_gene: TRBV19; CDR3nt: TGTGCCAGTAGTTTCCCGGGACAGGGGGTTTACGAGCAGTACTTC; CDR3aa: CASSFPGQGVYEQYF